The clone carrying this T cell receptor (beta chain) was seen only once. Its antigen is unknown. The authors ran a second PCR of roughly 6 to 12 cycles using a sample-barcoded 5' primer and a J-beta primer mix. TCRdb re-called the 5' RACE reads with MiXCR, one entry per CDR3 protein. This sample carries 1.5 million to 2 million distinct CDR3 sequences, about two fifths of them seen once, and the ten largest clones take more than 20%. Caucasian individuals from Russia who were healthy and aged about 6 to 95 acted as donors. This sample was included in a study of blood T cells in healthy people across ages. Study-wide points: Strong correlation existed between TCR beta diversity and naive T cell percentage. Diversity was higher, and naive CD4+ cells more numerous, in long-lived donors than in aged donors. The authors considered diversity estimates from one million T cells to be underestimates.

The CDR3 loop spans 15 amino acids. Germline-derived CDR1 and CDR2 are SQVTM and ANQGSEA. V was cut by 6 bases and J by 5 bases, with 20 bases left in between. The receptor's source is a human donor in good health. The rearrangement uses TRBV29-1 and TRBJ2-1; D is possibly TRBD2 (5 bases). Sequencing input: blood. The CDR3 nucleotides read TGCAGCGTGCGCCCCTCGGGGTATCTCCACAATGAGCAGTTCTTC. It encodes CSVRPSGYLHNEQFF.